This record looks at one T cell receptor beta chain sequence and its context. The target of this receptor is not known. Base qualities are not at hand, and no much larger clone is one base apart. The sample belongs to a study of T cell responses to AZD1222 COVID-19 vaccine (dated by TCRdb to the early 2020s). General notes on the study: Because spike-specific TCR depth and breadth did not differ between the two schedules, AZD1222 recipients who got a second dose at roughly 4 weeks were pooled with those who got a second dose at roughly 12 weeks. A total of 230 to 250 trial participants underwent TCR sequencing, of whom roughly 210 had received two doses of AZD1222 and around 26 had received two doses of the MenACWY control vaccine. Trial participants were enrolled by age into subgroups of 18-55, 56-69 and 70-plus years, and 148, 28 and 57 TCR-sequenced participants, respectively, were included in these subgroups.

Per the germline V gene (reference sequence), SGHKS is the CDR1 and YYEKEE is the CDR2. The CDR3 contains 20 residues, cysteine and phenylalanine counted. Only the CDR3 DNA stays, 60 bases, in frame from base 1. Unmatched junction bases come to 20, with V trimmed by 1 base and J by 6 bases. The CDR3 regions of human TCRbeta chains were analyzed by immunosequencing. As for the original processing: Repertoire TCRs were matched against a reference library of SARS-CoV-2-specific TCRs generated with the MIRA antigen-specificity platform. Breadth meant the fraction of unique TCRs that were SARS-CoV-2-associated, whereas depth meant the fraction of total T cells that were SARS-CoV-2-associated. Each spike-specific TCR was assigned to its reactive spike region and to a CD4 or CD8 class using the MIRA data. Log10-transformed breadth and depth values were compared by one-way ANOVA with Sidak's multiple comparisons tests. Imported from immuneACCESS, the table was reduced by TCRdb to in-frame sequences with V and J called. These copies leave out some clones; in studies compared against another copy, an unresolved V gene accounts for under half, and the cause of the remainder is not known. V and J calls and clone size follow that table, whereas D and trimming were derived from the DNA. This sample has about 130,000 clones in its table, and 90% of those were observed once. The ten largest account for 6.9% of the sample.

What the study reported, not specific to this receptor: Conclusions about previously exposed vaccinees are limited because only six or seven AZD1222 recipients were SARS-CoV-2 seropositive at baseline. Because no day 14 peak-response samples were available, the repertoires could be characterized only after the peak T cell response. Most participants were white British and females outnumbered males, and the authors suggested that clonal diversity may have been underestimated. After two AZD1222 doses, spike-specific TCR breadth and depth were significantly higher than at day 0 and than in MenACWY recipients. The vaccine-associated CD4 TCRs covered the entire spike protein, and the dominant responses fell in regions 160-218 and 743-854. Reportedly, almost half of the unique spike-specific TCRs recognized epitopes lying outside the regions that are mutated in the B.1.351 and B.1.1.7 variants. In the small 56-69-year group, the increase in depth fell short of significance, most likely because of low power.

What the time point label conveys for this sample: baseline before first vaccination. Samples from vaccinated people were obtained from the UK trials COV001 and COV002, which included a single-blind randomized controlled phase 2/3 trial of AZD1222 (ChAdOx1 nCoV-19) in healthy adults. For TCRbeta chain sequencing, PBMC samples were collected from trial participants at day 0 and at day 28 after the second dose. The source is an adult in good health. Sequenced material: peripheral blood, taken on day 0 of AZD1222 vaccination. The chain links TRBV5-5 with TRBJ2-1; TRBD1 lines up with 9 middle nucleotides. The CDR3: CASSLKGTGISFLTGNEQFF. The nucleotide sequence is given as TGTGCCAGCAGCTTGAAGGGGACAGGGATCTCGTTCCTTACAGGCAATGAGCAGTTCTTC. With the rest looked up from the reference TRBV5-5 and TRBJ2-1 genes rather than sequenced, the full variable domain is DAGVTQSPTHLIKTRGQQVTLRCSPISGHKSVSWYQQVLGQGPQFIFQYYEKEERGRGNFPDRFSARQFPNYSSELNVNALLLGDSALYLCASSLKGTGISFLTGNEQFFGPGTRLTVL.